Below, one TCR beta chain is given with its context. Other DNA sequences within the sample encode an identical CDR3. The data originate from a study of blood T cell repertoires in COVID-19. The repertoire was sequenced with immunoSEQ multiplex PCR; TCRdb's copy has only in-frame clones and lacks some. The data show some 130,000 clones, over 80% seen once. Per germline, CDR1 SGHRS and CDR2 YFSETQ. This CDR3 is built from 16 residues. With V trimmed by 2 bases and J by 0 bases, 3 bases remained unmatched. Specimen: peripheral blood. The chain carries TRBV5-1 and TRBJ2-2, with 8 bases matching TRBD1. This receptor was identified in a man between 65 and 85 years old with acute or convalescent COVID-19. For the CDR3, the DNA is TGCGCCAGCAGCTTATCAGGGGGCGCGAACACCGGGGAGCTGTTTTTT. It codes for CASSLSGGANTGELFF.